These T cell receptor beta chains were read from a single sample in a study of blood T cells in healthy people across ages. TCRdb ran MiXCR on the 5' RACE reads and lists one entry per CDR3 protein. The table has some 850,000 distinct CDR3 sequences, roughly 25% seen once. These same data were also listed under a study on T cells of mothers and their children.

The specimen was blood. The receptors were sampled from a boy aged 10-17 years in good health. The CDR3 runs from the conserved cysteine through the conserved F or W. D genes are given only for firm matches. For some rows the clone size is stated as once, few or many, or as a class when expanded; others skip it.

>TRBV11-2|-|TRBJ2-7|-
TGTGCCAGCAGCTCCCTACGGGGGTTCTCCGAGCAGTACTTC
CASSSLRGFSEQYF
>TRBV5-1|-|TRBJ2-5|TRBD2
TGCGCCAGCAGCTTAGCGGGACTAAATGCAGAGACCCAGTACTTC
CASSLAGLNAETQYF
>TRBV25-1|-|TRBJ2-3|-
TGTGCCAGCAGTGATTTTCAGGGCACAGATACGCAGTATTTT
CASSDFQGTDTQYF
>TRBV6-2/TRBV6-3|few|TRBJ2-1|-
TGTGCCAGCAGTTCCCCTCCCATCGTTACGGACTCAGCCCTCTACAATGAGCAGTTCTTC
CASSSPPIVTDSALYNEQFF
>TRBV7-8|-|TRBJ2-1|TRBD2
TGTGCCAGCAGCCCCGGGGGGGCGGTTGAGCAGTTCTTC
CASSPGGAVEQFF
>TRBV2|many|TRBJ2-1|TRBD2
TGTGCCAGCAGTGATGAGCGGGGTCTCTACAATGAGCAGTTCTTC
CASSDERGLYNEQFF
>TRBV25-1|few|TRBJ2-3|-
TGTGCCAGCAGTGACCCATTGGCAGATACGCAGTATTTT
CASSDPLADTQYF
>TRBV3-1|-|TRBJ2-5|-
TGTGCCAGCAGCCAAGGCGGCCTGGAGGGAGAGACCCAGTACTTC
CASSQGGLEGETQYF
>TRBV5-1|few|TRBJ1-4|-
TGCGCCAGCAGCTTCCAGGGCGCGTCAACTAATGAAAAACTGTTTTTT
CASSFQGASTNEKLFF
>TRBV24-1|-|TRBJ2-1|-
TGTGCCACCAGTGATGCGACAGCGGCATTTGCAAATGAGCAGTTCTTC
CATSDATAAFANEQFF
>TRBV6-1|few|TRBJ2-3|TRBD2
TGTGCCAGCAGTGAAGCTAGCGGGGGGGCCACAGATACGCAGTATTTT
CASSEASGGATDTQYF
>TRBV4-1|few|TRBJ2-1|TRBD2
TGCGCCAGCAGCCCCCGTATAGCGGGGGCCTACAATGAGCAGTTCTTC
CASSPRIAGAYNEQFF
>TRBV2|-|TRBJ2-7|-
TGTGCCTCTCGGAAGAGCTCCTACGAGCAGTACTTC
CASRKSSYEQYF
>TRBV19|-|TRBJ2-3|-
TGTGCCAGTAGTAAGGAGGGAGGCGCAGATACGCAGTATTTT
CASSKEGGADTQYF
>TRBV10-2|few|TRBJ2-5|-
TGCGCCAGCAGTGGGTTCGGGGAGACCCAGTACTTC
CASSGFGETQYF
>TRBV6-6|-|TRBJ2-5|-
TGTGCCAGCAGTCTCTGGTGGGGGCAGGAAGAGACCCAGTACTTC
CASSLWWGQEETQYF
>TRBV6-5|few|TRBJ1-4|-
TGTGCCAGCAGTTCATCCCGACGTACAGGGTCCGCCCTTAATGAAAAACTGTTTTTT
CASSSSRRTGSALNEKLFF
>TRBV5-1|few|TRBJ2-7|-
TGCGCCAGCAGCTTGGGCAGTGACAGCTCCTACGAGCAGTACTTC
CASSLGSDSSYEQYF
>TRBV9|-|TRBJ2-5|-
TGTGCCAGCAGCGTCAGAGAGCAAGAGACCCAGTACTTC
CASSVREQETQYF
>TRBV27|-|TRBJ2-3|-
TGTGCCAGCAGTTTCCAATCTGCAGATACGCAGTATTTT
CASSFQSADTQYF
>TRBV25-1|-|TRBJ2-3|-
TGTGCCAGCAGTGAATCAGGCACCACAGATACGCAGTATTTT
CASSESGTTDTQYF
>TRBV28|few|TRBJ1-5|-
TGTGCCACAGGGGTAACGCGGGGCAATCAGCCCCAGCATTTT
CATGVTRGNQPQHF
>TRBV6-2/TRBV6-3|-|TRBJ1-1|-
TGTGCCAGCAGGAGTGGGGGGATATTGGGCACTGAAGCTTTCTTT
CASRSGGILGTEAFF
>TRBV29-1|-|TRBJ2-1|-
TGCAGCGTTGTAACGACCGGGACTCCCGACAATGAGCAGCTCTTC
CSVVTTGTPDNEQLF
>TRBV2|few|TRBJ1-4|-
TGTGCCAGCGAGTGGGGTGCCGGGGCAACTAATGAAAAACTGTTTTTT
CASEWGAGATNEKLFF
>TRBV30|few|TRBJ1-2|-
TGTGCCTGGAGCCCGACCCCTAACTATGGCTACACCTTC
CAWSPTPNYGYTF
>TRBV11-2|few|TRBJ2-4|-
TGTGCCAGCAGCTTTAGGGCCCCTCAAAACATTCAGTACTTC
CASSFRAPQNIQYF
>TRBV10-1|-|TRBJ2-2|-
TGCGCCAGCAGTGACCCCGAAGGATCGAACACCGGGGAGCTGTTTTTT
CASSDPEGSNTGELFF
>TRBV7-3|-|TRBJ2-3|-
TGTGCCAGCAGCTTAGTCAGGGATGGAGATACGCAGTATTTT
CASSLVRDGDTQYF
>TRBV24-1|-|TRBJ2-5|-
TGTGCCACCAGTGATTTGCAGGGATTAGGGGAGACCCAGTACTTC
CATSDLQGLGETQYF
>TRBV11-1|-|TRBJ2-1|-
TGTGCCAGCAACCCAGGGTACCCCTACAATGGGCAGTTCTTC
CASNPGYPYNGQFF
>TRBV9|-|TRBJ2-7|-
TGTGCCAGCAGCGTCGGACAAGGCACCTCCTACGAGCAGTACTTC
CASSVGQGTSYEQYF
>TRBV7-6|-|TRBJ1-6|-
TGTGCCAGCAGCGCAAACAGGGCCTATAATTCACCCCTCCACTTT
CASSANRAYNSPLHF
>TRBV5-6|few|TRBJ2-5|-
TGTGCCAGCAGCTTGGAAACTTCCGGCGGGGAGACGTCGTGGGAGACCCAGTACTTC
CASSLETSGGETSWETQYF
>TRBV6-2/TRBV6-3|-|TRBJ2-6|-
TGTGCCACCTCGTTGGGTGGGGCCAACGTCCTGACTTTC
CATSLGGANVLTF
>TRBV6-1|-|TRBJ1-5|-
TGTGCCAGCAGTGAATCGGAGCTCAATCAGCCCCAGCATTTT
CASSESELNQPQHF
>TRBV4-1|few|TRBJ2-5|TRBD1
TGCGCCAGCAGCCTTTCGGGACAGGGATTAGAGACCCAGTACTTC
CASSLSGQGLETQYF
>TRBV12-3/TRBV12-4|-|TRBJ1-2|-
TGTGCCAGCAGTTTGACCACGGGGGGCCCGTATGGCTACACCTTC
CASSLTTGGPYGYTF
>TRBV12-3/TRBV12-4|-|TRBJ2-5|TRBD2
TGTGCCAGCAGTGATACTAGCGGGGAGACCCAGTACTTC
CASSDTSGETQYF
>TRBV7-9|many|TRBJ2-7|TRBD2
TGTGCCAGCAGCCCCCGGGACTACTACGAGCAGTACTTC
CASSPRDYYEQYF
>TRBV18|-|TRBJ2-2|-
TGTGCCAGCTCACCACCGGGCAGAGCGAACACCGGGGAGCTGTTTTTT
CASSPPGRANTGELFF
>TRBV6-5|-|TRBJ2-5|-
TGTGCCAGCAGTTACTCAAGGACCGGCGGGACCCAGTACTTC
CASSYSRTGGTQYF
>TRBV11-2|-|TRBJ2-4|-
TGTGCCAGCAGCTTAGGCGCCCCCGGGGGAAACATTCAGTACTTC
CASSLGAPGGNIQYF
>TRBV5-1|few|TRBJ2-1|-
TGCGCCAGCAGCTTGACAGGACCCAGCTCCTACAATGAGCAGTTCTTC
CASSLTGPSSYNEQFF
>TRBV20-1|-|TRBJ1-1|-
TGCAGTGCCCCCCGACAGAACACTGAAGCTTTCTTT
CSAPRQNTEAFF
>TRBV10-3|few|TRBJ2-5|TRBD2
TGTGCCATCAGTGAGTCGACTAGCGGGGGCCTCCAAGAGACCCAGTACTTC
CAISESTSGGLQETQYF
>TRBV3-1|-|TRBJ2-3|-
TGTGCCAGCAGCCAAACTATCTCCGATACGCAGTATTTT
CASSQTISDTQYF